This TCR beta chain is from a study of response to subunit inactivated influenza vaccine. From the RT-PCR reads, TCRdb called clonotypes with MiXCR, one entry per CDR3 protein. The sample consists of around 480,000 distinct CDR3 sequences, 10% to 11% of them appearing once. Trimming took 6 bases from V and 2 from J, leaving 9 bases between them. Germline V CDR1 and CDR2: KGHDR, SFDVKD. This CDR3 has 13 amino acids. Study-level results: Authors proposed each seasonal influenza vaccination draws in few new T cells.

Of note for this clonotype: Its matching antigen is unknown.

The sample consisted of PBMCs from blood, taken roughly 48 days after vaccination. The chain uses TRBV24-1 and TRBJ1-2, with TRBD1 as a possible D gene (6 bases). This receptor was identified in a man aged 45-60 years who received an inactivated influenza vaccine. CDR3 protein: CATSLGQNYGYTF. The CDR3 DNA sequence: TGTGCCACCAGTCTTGGACAGAACTATGGCTACACCTTC.